The entry below gives a single T cell receptor (beta chain) sequence along with its context. A few counts support this clone. The antigen it binds to is not known. Base-call qualities are not available, and no considerably larger clone is one nucleotide away. To isolate intraepithelial and lamina propria lymphocytes from graft specimens, dithiothreitol, EDTA incubations and collagenase D digestion were used. Serial intestinal graft biopsy specimens collected up to 600 days after transplant underwent bulk TCR-beta sequencing. Library preparation employed the immunoSEQ multiplex PCR assay. High-throughput TCR-beta CDR3 sequencing of genomic DNA from most patients was performed by Adaptive Biotechnologies. Per the original workflow: Adaptive's ImmunoSEQ software was the source of the TCR sequencing data for over 15 patients, while a few other patients were processed with MiXCR and VDJtools. CDR3 nucleotide sequences shared by donor and recipient were removed because the origin of these sequences could not be assigned. Alloreactive clones required at least 2-fold expansion over unstimulated cells and minimum CFSE-low frequency of 0.002% (template counts) or 0.001% (read counts). Mappable clones were those detected in sequenced pre-transplant spleen, lymph node, or MLR CFSE-low populations of the donor or recipient. Cumulative frequency of alloreactive clones was calculated as a percentage of all sequences weighted by copy number. TCRdb obtained this table from immuneACCESS and retained in-frame rearrangements with V and J assigned. These tables miss some clones; where compared with another copy, unresolved V genes account for less than half of the shortfall, and the remainder is unexplained. That table supplies the V and J calls and clone size; D and trimming were determined from the DNA. In this sample the table shows approximately 63,000 clones, approximately 91% of which occur a single time. The leading ten clones occupy more than 1.5% of the sample.

This sample stems from a study of graft-versus-host responses after intestinal transplantation (dated by TCRdb to the early 2020s). In terms of the full investigation: The transplants that recipients got were multivisceral, liver-intestinal, or isolated intestinal. All recipients received anti-thymocyte globulin induction followed by maintenance tacrolimus and steroids for approximately 3 years. After intestinal transplantation, graft-versus-host and host-versus-graft alloreactive T cell clones in the graft, circulation and bone marrow were tracked using bulk TCR-beta CDR3 sequencing. Alloreactive clones were identified by sequencing pre-transplant mixed lymphocyte reaction products and comparing them with unstimulated pre-transplant donor and recipient T cells. The cohort enrolled about two dozen intestinal transplant recipients, one of whom was a retransplant, and a few patients without pretransplant specimens were excluded. Donor T cell macrochimerism was defined as a peak of at least 4% donor T cells among recipient peripheral blood mononuclear cells. Rather than being sequenced by the commercial service, samples from a few later patients were sequenced in-house on an Illumina MiSeq and processed with MiXCR.

CDR1 SGHRS and CDR2 YFSETQ were looked up in the germline V gene. CDR3 length: 14 amino acids, cysteine to phenylalanine. CDR3 DNA only is kept here, 42 bases in frame from base 1. V trim: 0 bases; J trim: 10 bases; unmatched bases: 6. Points the paper makes about the study in general: High GvH to HvG T cell clonal ratios were observed in the allografts of patients with donor T cell macrochimerism. GvH clones were detected in recipient bone marrow, and some appeared earlier in ileal mucosa or blood, consistent with an intestinal mucosal origin. Early after transplant, peak levels of circulating GvH clones were associated with declines in HvG clones. Conclusions were limited by the relatively low number and heterogeneity of intestinal transplant patients.

This chain is built from TRBV5-1 and TRBJ2-1; 8 nucleotides in the junction match TRBD1. The specimen was ileum tissue, collected roughly 54 weeks after transplant. This TCR was sampled from a human patient who received an intestinal transplant, so some T cells may come from the graft donor. The nucleotide sequence is given as TGCGCCAGCAGCTTGGGACAGGGGAGTGAGGAGCAGTTCTTC. Its protein product is CASSLGQGSEEQFF.